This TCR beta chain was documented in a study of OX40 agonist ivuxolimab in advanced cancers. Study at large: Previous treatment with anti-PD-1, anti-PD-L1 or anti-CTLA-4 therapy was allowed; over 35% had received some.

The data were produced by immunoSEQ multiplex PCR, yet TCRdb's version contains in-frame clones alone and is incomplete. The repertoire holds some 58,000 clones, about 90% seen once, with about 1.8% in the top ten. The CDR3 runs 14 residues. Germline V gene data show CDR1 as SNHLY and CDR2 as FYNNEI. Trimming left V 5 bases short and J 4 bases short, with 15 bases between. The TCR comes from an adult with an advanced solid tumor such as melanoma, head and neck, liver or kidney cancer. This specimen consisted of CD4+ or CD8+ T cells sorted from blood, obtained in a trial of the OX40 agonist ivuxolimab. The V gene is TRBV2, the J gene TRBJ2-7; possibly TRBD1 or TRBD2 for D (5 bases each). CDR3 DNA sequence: TGTGCCAGCAGTCTCCGGGACGGTTGGTACGAGCAGTACTTC. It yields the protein CASSLRDGWYEQYF.